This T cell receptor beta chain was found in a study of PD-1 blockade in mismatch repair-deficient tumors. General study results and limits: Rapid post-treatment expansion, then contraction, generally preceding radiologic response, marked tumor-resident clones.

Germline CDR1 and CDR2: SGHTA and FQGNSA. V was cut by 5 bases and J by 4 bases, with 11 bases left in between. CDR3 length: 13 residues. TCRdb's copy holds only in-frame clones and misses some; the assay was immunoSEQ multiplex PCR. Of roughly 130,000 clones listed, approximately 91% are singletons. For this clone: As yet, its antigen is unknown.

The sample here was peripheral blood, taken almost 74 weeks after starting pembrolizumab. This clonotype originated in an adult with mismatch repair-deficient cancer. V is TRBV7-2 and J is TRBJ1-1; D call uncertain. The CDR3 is CASSLPWSTEAFF. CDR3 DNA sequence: TGTGCCAGCAGCCTTCCTTGGAGCACTGAAGCTTTCTTT.